The 27 T cell receptor beta chains below all came from one sample that was sequenced in a study of CD8+ T cells in alopecia areata. Specified treatment: oral pan-JAK inhibitor, 5-10 mg twice daily. The sequencing template was cDNA reverse transcribed from extracted RNA. This table comes from immunoSEQ multiplex PCR, and its TCRdb copy is limited to in-frame clones, with some not included. The repertoire holds roughly 200,000 clones, 50% to 60% seen once, with 3% to 3.5% in the top ten. The input for sequencing was CD4+ T cells sorted from blood, taken at week 4, from a patient treated with tofacitinib. All receptors derive from a human donor with alopecia areata.

Only a few counts were recorded for this clone. The chain is built from TRBV4-1 and TRBJ1-4; D unresolved. The CDR3 consists of 17 residues. Deletions cut 4 bases from V and 6 bases from J, with 21 bases between. Germline CDR1 reads MGHRA; CDR2 reads YSYEKL. CDR3: CASSPDLSAAGDEKLFF. DNA of the CDR3: TGCGCCAGCAGCCCGGACCTGTCGGCCGCCGGTGATGAAAAACTGTTTTTT.

The gene calls are TRBV25-1 and TRBJ2-2; D may be TRBD1 (5 bases). Deletions cut 1 base from V and 0 bases from J, with 9 bases between. CDR3 length equals 16 residues. Per germline, CDR1 MGHDK and CDR2 SYGVNS. The CDR3 is CASSEFRAPNTGELFF. The CDR3 DNA follows: TGTGCCAGCAGTGAATTCAGGGCGCCGAACACCGGGGAGCTGTTTTTT.

In this sample, this clone turned up a few times. The chain couples TRBV25-1 to TRBJ2-7; tentatively, D is TRBD1 or TRBD2 (5 bases each). The CDR3 extends over 13 amino acids. Trimming shortened V by 6 bases and J by 3 bases, and 12 bases separated the two germline ends. Looked up from germline, CDR1 is MGHDK and CDR2 is SYGVNS. The CDR3 loop is CASSLRGYYEQYF. Written as DNA, the CDR3 is TGTGCCAGCAGCCTCCGGGGCTACTACGAGCAGTACTTC.

The chain combines TRBV7-2 with TRBJ1-4, with D unresolved. The germline V gene encodes CDR1 SGHTA and CDR2 FQGNSA. CDR3 size: 15 residues. Trimming shortened V by 1 base and J by 4 bases, and 10 bases separated the two germline ends. In DNA, the CDR3 is TGTGCCAGCAGCTTAGTGGGTCGGCGTAATGAAAAACTGTTTTTT. This codes for CASSLVGRRNEKLFF.

This chain connects TRBV4-1 to TRBJ2-2; D unresolved. Germline V gene data show CDR1 as MGHRA and CDR2 as YSYEKL. V was clipped by 0 bases and J by 4 bases, with 6 bases between them. The CDR3 sequence is 14 residues long. CDR3 nucleotides: TGCGCCAGCAGCCAAGAGCTTACCACCGGGGAGCTGTTTTTT. Translated, it gives CASSQELTTGELFF.

The chain joins TRBV29-1 to TRBJ2-5; D call uncertain. From germline, CDR1 is SQVTM and CDR2 ANQGSEA. Trimming stripped 6 bases from V and 7 bases from J, with 21 bases between. The CDR3 runs 14 residues. In DNA form, the CDR3 reads TGCAGCGTCATCCCATCCGGATTTTTAGGGACCCAGTACTTC. Translated, it gives CSVIPSGFLGTQYF.

This clone was observed at least ten times. The chain carries TRBV18 and TRBJ1-3; D not certain. The CDR3 extends over 15 amino acids. V lost 2 bases and J lost 0, with 8 bases in between. Germline values: CDR1 KGHSH, CDR2 LQKENI. Here the CDR3 reads CASSPTAYSGNTIYF. CDR3 DNA sequence: TGTGCCAGCTCACCAACCGCCTACTCTGGAAACACCATATATTTT.

The gene calls are TRBV5-1 and TRBJ1-1, with 8 bases lining up with TRBD1. The germline CDR1 and CDR2 sequences are SGHRS and YFSETQ. V dropped 3 bases and J dropped 5; count of bases not matched to a gene: 9. The CDR3 contains 15 residues. CDR3 sequence: CASSSSLTGETEAFF. CDR3 DNA sequence: TGCGCCAGCAGCTCCTCGCTGACAGGGGAAACTGAAGCTTTCTTT. Complete variable domain (other parts from reference TRBV5-1 and TRBJ1-1): KAGVTQTPRYLIKTRGQQVTLSCSPISGHRSVSWYQQTPGQGLQFLFEYFSETQRNKGNFPGRFSGRQFSNSRSEMNVSTLELGDSALYLCASSSSLTGETEAFFGQGTRLTVV.

There are a few counts of this clone. The chain recombines TRBV29-1 with TRBJ2-1; 9 bases match TRBD1. J was trimmed by 8 bases and V by 1 base; bases with no gene match: 6. The CDR3 loop spans 14 amino acids. In germline, CDR1 is SQVTM, CDR2 ANQGSEA. The CDR3 reads CSVEGRGQGDEQFF. The CDR3 DNA follows: TGCAGCGTTGAAGGAAGGGGACAGGGCGATGAGCAGTTCTTC.

J is TRBJ1-5 and V is TRBV7-9; D is undetermined. The CDR3 sequence is 15 residues long. Germline-derived CDR1 and CDR2 are SEHNR and FQNEAQ (reference sequence). Trimming shortened V by 4 bases and J by 7 bases, and 17 bases separated the two germline ends. The CDR3 protein is CASSSSGNVKQPQHF. For the CDR3, the DNA is TGTGCCAGCAGCTCATCCGGGAACGTAAAACAGCCCCAGCATTTT.

This chain links TRBV7-8 with TRBJ1-5; possible D gene TRBD1, 5 bases. The V gene's germline CDR1 is SGHVS and CDR2 FQNEAQ. V lost 4 bases to trimming and J lost 4 bases, with 14 bases between them. This CDR3 region has 15 residues. CDR3 region: CASSSGPSRNQPQHF. In nucleotides, the CDR3 is TGTGCCAGCAGCTCAGGGCCCTCCCGGAATCAGCCCCAGCATTTT.

This clone was seen a few times. The chain employs TRBV5-1 and TRBJ2-1, with a weak D call TRBD2 (5 bases). The CDR3 loop spans 15 amino acids. Trimming shortened V by 3 bases and J by 5 bases, and 15 bases separated the two germline ends. The germline V gene has CDR1 SGHRS and CDR2 YFSETQ. Written as DNA, the CDR3 is TGCGCCAGCAGCTCGCCGCTTCGGGGAGACAATGAGCAGTTCTTC. Translated: CASSSPLRGDNEQFF.

This chain joins TRBV7-9 and TRBJ1-4; D is unresolved. With 5 bases removed from V and 5 bases from J, the gap between germline ends came to 12 bases. CDR3 length equals 14 residues. Germline V gene lookup returns CDR1 SEHNR and CDR2 FQNEAQ (reference sequence). For the CDR3, the DNA is TGTGCCAGCAGCCTCCCCGAACAAAATGAAAAACTGTTTTTT. This gives the protein CASSLPEQNEKLFF.

This chain joins TRBV29-1 and TRBJ2-5; no firm D call. Between the trimmed V and J ends, which lost 4 bases and 2 bases, there was a span of 11 bases. Germline CDR1 SQVTM, CDR2 ANQGSEA. This CDR3 has 13 residues. Here the CDR3 reads CSVAGKYQETQYF. Here the CDR3 DNA reads TGCAGCGTTGCTGGGAAGTATCAAGAGACCCAGTACTTC.

The V and J genes are TRBV28 and TRBJ1-6; D possibly corresponds to TRBD1 (5 bases). This CDR3 is 13 amino acids long. Trimming took off 6 bases at V and 6 bases at J, with 9 bases between the two ends. Germline V gives CDR1 MDHEN, CDR2 SYDVKM. CDR3 amino acids: CASRRRANSPLHF. Written as DNA, the CDR3 is TGTGCCAGCAGGCGCAGGGCTAATTCACCCCTCCACTTT.

The chain uses TRBV7-2 and TRBJ2-1; no firm D call. Trimming shortened V by 8 bases and J by 0 bases, and 8 bases separated the two germline ends. The CDR3 length is 13 residues. The V gene's germline CDR1 is SGHTA and CDR2 FQGNSA. The CDR3 loop reads CASRTPSYNEQFF. The CDR3 DNA sequence: TGTGCCAGCCGGACGCCCTCCTACAATGAGCAGTTCTTC.

In this sample, this clone turned up a few times. The rearrangement joins TRBV10-3 to TRBJ2-1; 8 bases map to TRBD1. The CDR3 sequence is 15 residues long. V lost 10 bases to trimming and J lost 0 bases; unmatched junction nucleotides: 8. CDR1 ENHRY and CDR2 SYGVKD come from the germline V gene. CDR3 nucleotides: TGTGCCAGCAGGATAGACAGGGGCTCCTACAATGAGCAGTTCTTC. Amino acids: CASRIDRGSYNEQFF.

Only a few counts were recorded for this clone. The rearrangement joins TRBV27 to TRBJ1-2, with TRBD1 matching over 10 bases. CDR1 is MNHEY and CDR2 is SMNVEV in the germline V gene (reference sequence). V was clipped by 6 bases and J by 3 bases; unmatched bases: 1. This CDR3 contains 13 residues. The CDR3 sequence: CASSGQGDYGYTF. The CDR3 region has the DNA TGTGCCAGCAGCGGACAGGGGGACTATGGCTACACCTTC.

With respect to this clone: A much larger clone differs from this one at a single base, so this may be a read error. This chain's CDR3 is CTSRGTPDRALLYTF. For the CDR3, the DNA is TGCACCAGCCGGGGAACCCCTGACAGGGCGCTCCTCTACACCTTC. The chain links TRBV5-1 to TRBJ1-2; 7 bases are a match to TRBD1. From germline, CDR1 is SGHRS and CDR2 YFSETQ. The CDR3 is made up of 15 amino acids. Using reference TRBV5-1 and TRBJ1-2 for the parts outside the CDR3, the full variable domain is KAGVTQTPRYLIKTRGQQVTLSCSPISGHRSVSWYQQTPGQGLQFLFEYFSETQRNKGNFPGRFSGRQFSNSRSEMNVSTLELGDSALYLCTSRGTPDRALLYTFGSGTRLTVV.

The V call is TRBV7-2, the J call TRBJ2-2, with D hard to call. The CDR3 has 16 amino acids. Germline CDR1 SGHTA, CDR2 FQGNSA. Trimming cost V 2 bases and J 6 bases, with 16 bases left between them. The CDR3 spells CASSLYGSEFPGELFF. In DNA, the CDR3 is TGTGCCAGCAGCTTATATGGGTCTGAATTTCCCGGGGAGCTGTTTTTT.

The rearrangement joins TRBV20-1 to TRBJ1-3; D perhaps matches TRBD1 (6 bases). V was trimmed by 7 bases and J by 8 bases, leaving 12 bases between them. The germline gives CDR1 DFQATT, CDR2 SNEGSKA (reference sequence). This CDR3 region has 11 residues. The CDR3, as DNA: TGCAGTGTCGGAAGGGGGGACACCATATATTTT. Translation: CSVGRGDTIYF.

V usage is TRBV4-2 and J usage is TRBJ1-2; D gene uncertain. The CDR3 contains 16 residues. Trimming stripped 0 bases from V and 8 bases from J, with 19 bases between. Germline CDR1 and CDR2: LGHNA and YNFKEQ. Here the CDR3 reads CASSQDHAARAEGYTF. The DNA of the CDR3 is TGTGCCAGCAGCCAAGATCATGCGGCGAGGGCAGAGGGCTACACCTTC.

This rearrangement joins TRBV28 to TRBJ1-1, with a weak D call TRBD1 (5 bases). The CDR3 spans 15 residues. CDR1 is MDHEN, CDR2 SYDVKM, per germline. V was trimmed by 6 bases and J by 0 bases, leaving 14 bases between them. CDR3 coding DNA: TGTGCCAGCAGCTTTACCGGGACTATGAACACTGAAGCTTTCTTT. It specifies CASSFTGTMNTEAFF.

The chain employs TRBV15 and TRBJ2-5; D is unclear. Trimming stripped 10 bases from V and 4 bases from J, with 13 bases between. The CDR3 spans 12 residues. Germline V gene sequence: CDR1 LNHNV, CDR2 YYDKDF (reference sequence). The chain's CDR3 is CAILTAAETQYF. The CDR3 DNA reads as TGTGCCATCTTGACCGCGGCAGAGACCCAGTACTTC.

CDR3 region: CASSPTGTGGYEQYF. The CDR3 nucleotides are TGTGCCAGCAGCCCAACCGGGACAGGGGGCTACGAGCAGTACTTC. This chain connects TRBV7-9 to TRBJ2-7; TRBD1 agrees at 11 bases. Germline values: CDR1 SEHNR, CDR2 FQNEAQ (reference sequence). With V trimmed by 5 bases and J by 3 bases, 6 bases remained unmatched. This CDR3 is 15 amino acids long.

In its sample, this clone was seen a few times. The CDR3 is CASSRQGENYEQYF. The DNA of the CDR3 is TGTGCCAGCTCACGACAGGGGGAGAATTACGAGCAGTACTTC. V and J are TRBV18 and TRBJ2-7; 9 positions agree with TRBD1. V lost 4 bases, J lost 4 bases, and 5 bases stayed unmatched. CDR1 KGHSH and CDR2 LQKENI come from the germline V gene. The CDR3 length is 14 residues.

The rearrangement links TRBV15 to TRBJ2-6; TRBD2 might be the D (6 bases). Trimming took off 10 bases at V and 2 bases at J, with 15 bases between the two ends. This CDR3 contains 15 residues. Germline values: CDR1 LNHNV, CDR2 YYDKDF (reference sequence). CDR3: CAISSGGTGANVLTF. As DNA, the CDR3 is TGTGCCATCTCCTCCGGAGGGACTGGGGCCAACGTCCTGACTTTC.